This T cell receptor beta chain was sequenced during a study of T cell responses to AZD1222 COVID-19 vaccine. Study as a whole: Investigators merged groups given second doses at roughly 4 or roughly 12 weeks.

The V and J ends lost 4 bases and 4 bases respectively, with 12 bases between them. Germline V CDR1 and CDR2: SGHRS, YFSETQ. The CDR3 spans 14 residues. This clone has just a few counts. As yet, its antigen is unknown. Sequenced by immunoSEQ multiplex PCR; TCRdb stores in-frame clones only, minus some. Of about 120,000 clones listed, around 87% are singletons. Study-wide results and caveats: Seropositivity was recorded at baseline in only six AZD1222 recipients. Increases in Spike-specific TCR breadth and depth were seen after two AZD1222 doses.

The chain is built from TRBV5-1 and TRBJ2-1; D remains unclear. The material was peripheral blood, obtained on day 0 of AZD1222 vaccination. This clonotype was sampled from an adult in good health. CDR3 sequence: CASSGNALYNEQFF. The CDR3 bases are TGCGCCAGCAGCGGGAACGCCCTGTACAATGAGCAGTTCTTC.